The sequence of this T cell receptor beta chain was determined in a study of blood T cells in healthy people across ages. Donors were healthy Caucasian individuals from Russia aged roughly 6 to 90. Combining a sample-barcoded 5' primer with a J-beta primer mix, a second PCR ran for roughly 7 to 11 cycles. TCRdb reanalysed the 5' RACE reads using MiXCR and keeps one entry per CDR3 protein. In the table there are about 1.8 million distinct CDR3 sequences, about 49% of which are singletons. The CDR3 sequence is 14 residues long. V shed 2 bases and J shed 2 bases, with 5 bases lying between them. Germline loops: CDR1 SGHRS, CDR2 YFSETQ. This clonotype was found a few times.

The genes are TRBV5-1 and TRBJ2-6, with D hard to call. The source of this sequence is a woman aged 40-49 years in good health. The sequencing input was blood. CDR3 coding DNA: TGCGCCAGCAGCTTTGATACTGGGGCCAACGTCCTGACTTTC. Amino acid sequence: CASSFDTGANVLTF.